This is a list of T cell receptor beta chains from one sample in a study of blood T cell repertoires in COVID-19. Data came from immunoSEQ multiplex PCR; TCRdb stores just in-frame clones and leaves some out. Here the sample spans 150,000 to 200,000 clones, roughly 85% being singletons. Sequencing was done on a sample of peripheral blood. All receptors derive from a woman aged 25 to 45 with acute or convalescent COVID-19. The CDR3 runs from the conserved cysteine through the conserved F or W. D genes are given only for firm matches. Clone sizes are given selectively: once, few, many, or a class where the clone is expanded.

d_call j_call clone_size v_call cdr3_nt cdr3_aa
. TRBJ1-4 once TRBV9 TGTGCCAGCAGCGTAGGGGCCAATCGTTGGGAAAAACTGTTTTTT CASSVGANRWEKLFF
TRBD1 TRBJ1-6 . TRBV5-1 TGCGCCAGCAGCTATGGACAGGGAAATTCACCCCTCCACTTT CASSYGQGNSPLHF
. TRBJ2-7 large TRBV4-2 TGTGCCAGCAGCCAAGACATGGGAGACAACTCCTACGAGCAGTACTTC CASSQDMGDNSYEQYF
. TRBJ2-1 . TRBV30 TGTGCCTGGGAGGGGGAGGGGCGCAATGAGCAGTTCTTC CAWEGEGRNEQFF
TRBD2 TRBJ2-5 . TRBV5-4 TGTGCCAGCAGCATGGGAGGGCTAGAGACCCAGTACTTC CASSMGGLETQYF
. TRBJ1-2 few TRBV12-3/TRBV12-4 TGTGCCAGCAGTTTTCTGGGGCCCTATGGCTACACCTTC CASSFLGPYGYTF
. TRBJ1-2 . TRBV28 TGTGCCAGCAGTTTACAGGGTCGATTGAGCGGCTACACCTTC CASSLQGRLSGYTF
. TRBJ2-2 few TRBV28 TGTGCCAGCATGGTAGCGGCGAACACCGGGGAGCTGTTTTTT CASMVAANTGELFF
TRBD1 TRBJ2-5 once TRBV29-1 TGCAGCGCCGGGACAGTTGTGGGAGAGACCCAGTACTTC CSAGTVVGETQYF
TRBD1 TRBJ1-1 few TRBV5-1 TGCGCCAGCAGCTTGGGAAGGGACAGCAACACTGAAGCTTTCTTT CASSLGRDSNTEAFF
TRBD2 TRBJ2-7 . TRBV28 TGTGCCAGCAATGAGGGAGGGTTCTACGAGCAGTACTTC CASNEGGFYEQYF
TRBD1 TRBJ1-5 . TRBV10-3 TGTGCCATCAGAGCCGGGACAGGGAATCAGCCCCAGCATTTT CAIRAGTGNQPQHF
TRBD1 TRBJ1-2 . TRBV7-3 TGTGCCAGCAGCGCCCCACGGACAGGGTCGGATGGCTACACCTTC CASSAPRTGSDGYTF
TRBD1 TRBJ1-2 once TRBV12-3/TRBV12-4 TGTGCCAGCAGACCGGACAGGGAGACTGGCTACACCTTC CASRPDRETGYTF
. TRBJ2-1 . TRBV20-1 TGCAGTGCTAGTCGGAGTCTGAGTGAGCAGTTCTTC CSASRSLSEQFF
. TRBJ2-6 . TRBV6-1 TGTGCCAGCACCCCGAGTACTGGGGCCAACGTCCTGACTTTC CASTPSTGANVLTF
TRBD1 TRBJ1-1 few TRBV19 TGTGCCAGTAGTGTGACAGGGGGCCGAAAGGAAGCTTTCTTT CASSVTGGRKEAFF
. TRBJ1-2 . TRBV4-3 TGCGCCAGCAGCCGCGGACAGACTAACTATGGCTACACCTTC CASSRGQTNYGYTF
TRBD2 TRBJ2-7 many TRBV10-2 TGCGCCAGCAGTGAAATAGCGGGGCTTTCTGGAGAGCAGTACTTC CASSEIAGLSGEQYF
. TRBJ2-5 . TRBV5-4 TGTGCCAGCCATAATGAGGGAGGTCTCCAAGAGACCCAGTACTTC CASHNEGGLQETQYF
. TRBJ1-2 few TRBV28 TGTGCCAGCAGTCAGTGGGCGTCAAGGTATGGCTACACCTTC CASSQWASRYGYTF
. TRBJ2-7 . TRBV5-6 TGTGCCAGCAGCGGCGGAGGGATCAACGAGCAGTACTTC CASSGGGINEQYF
TRBD1 TRBJ1-2 . TRBV25-1 TGTGCCAGCACGAAGGGACAGGGGGTGGGTGGCTACACCTTC CASTKGQGVGGYTF
. TRBJ2-4 . TRBV7-9 TGTGCCAGCAGCCTCGACAGGCTACTAGCCAAAAACATTCAGTACTTC CASSLDRLLAKNIQYF
. TRBJ1-5 . TRBV20-1 TGCAGTGCTAGTATCCAGGGCCAGCCCCAGCATTTT CSASIQGQPQHF
TRBD1 TRBJ1-2 . TRBV4-3 TGCGCCAGCAGCCAAGAGCCAGGGGGCTATGGCTACACCTTC CASSQEPGGYGYTF
TRBD1 TRBJ2-1 . TRBV29-1 TGCAGCGGAAGACAGGGGGCCAGAAAGTTGGTGTTCTTC CSGRQGARKLVFF
TRBD2 TRBJ2-1 . TRBV7-6 TGTGCCAGCAGCAGGGGGACTAGCGGGAGAATGGATGAGCAGTTCTTC CASSRGTSGRMDEQFF
. TRBJ2-7 . TRBV2 TGTGCCAGCAGCGTTCTTACCTACGAGCAGTACTTC CASSVLTYEQYF
TRBD1 TRBJ2-7 . TRBV13 TGTGCCAGCACCAGACGGTGGGACAGTCTCTACGAGCAGTACTTC CASTRRWDSLYEQYF
TRBD1 TRBJ1-4 . TRBV18 TGTGCCAGCTCCCCAAGCCAGGGGGGTGAAAAACTGTTTTTT CASSPSQGGEKLFF
. TRBJ2-7 . TRBV10-2 TGCGCCAGCAGTGTAATCCTAGCAGCCTACGAGCAGTACTTC CASSVILAAYEQYF
. TRBJ1-2 . TRBV7-9 TGTGCCAGCAGCTTAGCTACAGCTAACTATGGCTACACCTTC CASSLATANYGYTF
. TRBJ1-4 . TRBV7-8 TGTGCCAGCAGTTCCGAAGCAGGGCGAACTAATGAAAAACTGTTTTTT CASSSEAGRTNEKLFF
. TRBJ2-2 . TRBV19 TGTGCCAGTAGTATAGGTAGAAACACCGGGGAGCTGTTTTTT CASSIGRNTGELFF
. TRBJ1-2 once TRBV30 TGTGCCTGGAGGGGACACCGGGACTACACCTTC CAWRGHRDYTF
TRBD2 TRBJ2-2 . TRBV5-4 TGTGCCAGCAGCGTGGGACTAGCGGGGTCAACCGGGGAGCTGTTTTTT CASSVGLAGSTGELFF
TRBD1 TRBJ2-5 . TRBV6-2/TRBV6-3 TGTGCCAGCAGTTACGGGGTCACAGGGGGAGAGACCCAGTACTTC CASSYGVTGGETQYF
TRBD1 TRBJ1-1 . TRBV4-1 TGCGCCAGCAGCCAATCTCGACAGGGGATTAACACTGAAGCTTTCTTT CASSQSRQGINTEAFF